The T cell receptor (beta chain) under discussion was sequenced for a study of immune heterogeneity within non-small cell lung tumors. Findings and limits, study-wide: Recurrence of identical dominant CDR3 beta clonotypes was observed across tumor sites within a patient, alongside site-unique high-frequency clones.

This clonotype ranks as large. Its specificity is not known. For each sample, template was around 600 ng of bulk tumor genomic DNA. Surgeons took several biopsies per primary tumor, spaced far apart, during surgery. Undergoing curative surgery were patients whose non-small cell lung cancer was untreated and newly diagnosed. Everyone who gave samples had just been diagnosed with non-small cell lung cancer and was having surgery with curative intent. Multiplex PCR with 32 V and 13 J primers amplified TCR beta CDR3. TCRdb re-analysed the multiplex PCR reads in MiXCR, keeping a single row per CDR3 protein. The repertoire consists of around 2,000 distinct CDR3 sequences, with 20% to 30% occurring once and the leading ten covering around 8%. The CDR3 spans 12 residues. V was pared by 6 bases and J by 6 bases, with 15 bases between. The V gene's germline CDR1 is DFQATT and CDR2 SNEGSKA (reference sequence).

Material for sequencing was lung tumor tissue. This receptor was taken from a woman aged 55-75 years with non-small cell lung cancer. The chain employs TRBV20-1 and TRBJ2-7; D possibly matches TRBD1 or TRBD2 (5 bases each). The CDR3 spells CSALDQGVEQYF. CDR3 sequence (DNA): TGCAGTGCACTAGATCAGGGCGTCGAGCAGTACTTC.